This TCR beta chain derives from a study of metastatic and nonmetastatic thyroid tumors. About the study: Samples came from malignant and benign thyroid patients, and repertoires were compared across blood and tumor or nodule tissue.

Before thyroid surgery, none of the patients had received any treatment. MiXCR reprocessed the PCR reads for TCRdb. The table shows 7,500 to 10,000 clones, with approximately 9.9% occurring only once. This clone was seen ten or more times. Germline V gene sequence: CDR1 KGHDR, CDR2 SFDVKD. The V end was cut by 3 bases, the J end by 0 bases, with 16 bases between. This CDR3 is built from 17 residues. Sequencing used tumor tissue. This clonotype was obtained from a female donor with papillary thyroid cancer or a benign thyroid nodule (not recorded which). Some clones in this sample may be carry-over from other donors' samples. The chain combines TRBV24-1 with TRBJ1-2; D is perhaps TRBD1 (5 bases). DNA for the CDR3: TGTGCCACCAGTGATGGAGGCGGGACGGAGGCTAACTATGGCTACACCTTC. Translation gives CATSDGGGTEANYGYTF.